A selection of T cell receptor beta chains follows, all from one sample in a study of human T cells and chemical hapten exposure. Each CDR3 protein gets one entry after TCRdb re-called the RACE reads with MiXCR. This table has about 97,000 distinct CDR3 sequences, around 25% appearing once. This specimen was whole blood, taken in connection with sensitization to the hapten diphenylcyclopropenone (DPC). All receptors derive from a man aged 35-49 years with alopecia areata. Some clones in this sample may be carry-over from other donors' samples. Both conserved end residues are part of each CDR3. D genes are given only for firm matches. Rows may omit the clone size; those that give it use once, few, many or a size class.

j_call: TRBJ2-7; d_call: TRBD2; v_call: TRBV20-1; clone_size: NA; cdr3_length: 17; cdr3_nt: TGCAGTGCCAATCGACTAGCGGGAGGAGTGGTGTCCTACGAGCAGTACTTC; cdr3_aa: CSANRLAGGVVSYEQYF
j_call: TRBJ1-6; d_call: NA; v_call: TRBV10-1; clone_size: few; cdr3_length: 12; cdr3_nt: TGCGCCAGCAGTGATGGGAATTCACCCCTCCACTTT; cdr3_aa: CASSDGNSPLHF
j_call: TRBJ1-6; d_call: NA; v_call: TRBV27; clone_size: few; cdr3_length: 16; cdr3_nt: TGTGCCAGCAGTTTATCGACCGGGACACCAAATTCACCCCTCCACTTT; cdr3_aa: CASSLSTGTPNSPLHF
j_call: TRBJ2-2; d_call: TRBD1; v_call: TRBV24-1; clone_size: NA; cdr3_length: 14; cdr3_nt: TGTGCCACCCGGTCAGGGGGGAACACCGGGGAGCTGTTTTTT; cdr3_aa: CATRSGGNTGELFF
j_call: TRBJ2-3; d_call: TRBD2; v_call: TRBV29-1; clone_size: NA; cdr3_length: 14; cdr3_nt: TGCAGCCACGGGACTAGCGGGAAAACAGATACGCAGTATTTT; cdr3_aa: CSHGTSGKTDTQYF
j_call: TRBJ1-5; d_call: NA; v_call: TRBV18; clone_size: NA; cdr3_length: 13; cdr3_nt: TGTGCCAGCTCTGATAATAGCAATCAGCCCCAGCATTTT; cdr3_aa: CASSDNSNQPQHF
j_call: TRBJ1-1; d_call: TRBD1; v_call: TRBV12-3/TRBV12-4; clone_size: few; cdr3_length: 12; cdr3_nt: TGTGCCAGCAGACCGGGACAGGATATCATTTTCTTT; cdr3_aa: CASRPGQDIIFF
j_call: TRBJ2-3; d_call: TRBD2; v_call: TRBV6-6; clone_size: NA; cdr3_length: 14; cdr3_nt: TGTGCCAGCAGTAGCGGGATCCGGTCAGATACGCAGTATTTT; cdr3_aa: CASSSGIRSDTQYF
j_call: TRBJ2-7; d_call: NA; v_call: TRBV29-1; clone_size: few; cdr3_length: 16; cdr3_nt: TGCAGCGCAATCGCTACAACCGGGACTTCAACCTACGAGCAGTACTTC; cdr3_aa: CSAIATTGTSTYEQYF
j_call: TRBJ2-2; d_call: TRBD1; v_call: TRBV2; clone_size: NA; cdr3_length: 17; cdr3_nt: TGTGCCAGCAACGGACGCCGGGACAGGGGGCCTGGCGGGGAGCTGTTTTTT; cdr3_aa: CASNGRRDRGPGGELFF
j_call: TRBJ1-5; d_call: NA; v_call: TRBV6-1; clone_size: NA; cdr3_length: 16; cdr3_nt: TGTGCCAGCAGTGAAATTCGGGTACTCCGTCATCAGCCCCAGCATTTT; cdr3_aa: CASSEIRVLRHQPQHF
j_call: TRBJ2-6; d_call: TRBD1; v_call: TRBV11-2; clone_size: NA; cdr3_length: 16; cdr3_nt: TGTGCCAGCAGCGCGGGGACAGGGTCCGGGGCCAACGTCCTGACTTTC; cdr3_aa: CASSAGTGSGANVLTF
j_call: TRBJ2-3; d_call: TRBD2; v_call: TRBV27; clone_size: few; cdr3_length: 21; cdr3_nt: TGTGCCAGCAGTTTAATCCCCTCGACTAGCGGGAGGGTCCGCGGCACAGATACGCAGTATTTT; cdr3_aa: CASSLIPSTSGRVRGTDTQYF
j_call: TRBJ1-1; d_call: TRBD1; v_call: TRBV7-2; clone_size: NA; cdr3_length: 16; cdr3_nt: TGTGCCAGCAGCTTAAACCCTACAGGGGGCAGACCTGAAGCTTTCTTT; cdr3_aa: CASSLNPTGGRPEAFF
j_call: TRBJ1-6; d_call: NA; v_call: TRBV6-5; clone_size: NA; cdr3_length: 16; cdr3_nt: TGTGCCAGCAGTTATTCCGACGGAGTCCGGGTATCACCCCTCCACTTT; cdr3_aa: CASSYSDGVRVSPLHF
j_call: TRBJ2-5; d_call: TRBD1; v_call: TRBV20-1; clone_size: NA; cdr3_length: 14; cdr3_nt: TGCAGTGCTAGAGTGACAGGGAGATTGGAGACCCAGTACTTC; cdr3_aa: CSARVTGRLETQYF
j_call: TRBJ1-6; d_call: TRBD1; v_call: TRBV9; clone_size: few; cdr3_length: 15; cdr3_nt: TGTGCCAGCAGCGTTGGGGACAGGGTTAATTCACCCCTCCACTTT; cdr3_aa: CASSVGDRVNSPLHF
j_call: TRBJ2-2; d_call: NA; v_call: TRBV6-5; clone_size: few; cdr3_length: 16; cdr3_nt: TGTGCCAGCAGCCAGACCCAGGGGAGTTACACCGGGGAGCTGTTTTTT; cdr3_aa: CASSQTQGSYTGELFF
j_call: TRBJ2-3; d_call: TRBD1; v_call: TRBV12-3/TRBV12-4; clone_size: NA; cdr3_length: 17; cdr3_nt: TGTGCCAGCAGGTTCGGGACAGCCATCCCCAGCACAGATACGCAGTATTTT; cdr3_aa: CASRFGTAIPSTDTQYF
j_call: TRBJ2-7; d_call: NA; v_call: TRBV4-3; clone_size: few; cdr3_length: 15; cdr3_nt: TGCGCCAGCAGCCAAGGGGTCGGGGTTAGGAACGAGCAGTACTTC; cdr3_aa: CASSQGVGVRNEQYF
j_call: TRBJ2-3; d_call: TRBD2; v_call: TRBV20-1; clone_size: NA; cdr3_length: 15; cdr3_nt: TGCAGTGCCTTCCGACTAGCGGGGAGGGGAGATACGCAGTATTTT; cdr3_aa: CSAFRLAGRGDTQYF
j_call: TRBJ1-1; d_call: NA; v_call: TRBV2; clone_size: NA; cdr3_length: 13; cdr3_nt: TGTGCCAGCAGTAGGGCAGGTAACACTGAAGCTTTCTTT; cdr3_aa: CASSRAGNTEAFF
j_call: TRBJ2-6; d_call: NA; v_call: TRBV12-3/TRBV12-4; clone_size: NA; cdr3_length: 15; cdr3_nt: TGTGCCAGCAGTTTAGTTGGGACTGGGGCCAACGTCCTGACTTTC; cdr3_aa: CASSLVGTGANVLTF
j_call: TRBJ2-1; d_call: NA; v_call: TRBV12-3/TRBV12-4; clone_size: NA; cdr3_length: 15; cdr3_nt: TGTGCCAGCAGTCGCTTATCGAGCTCCTACAATGAGCAGTTCTTC; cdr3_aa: CASSRLSSSYNEQFF
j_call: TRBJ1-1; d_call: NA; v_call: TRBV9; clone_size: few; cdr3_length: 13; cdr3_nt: TGTGCCAGCAGTTCAACGATGAACACTGAAGCTTTCTTT; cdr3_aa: CASSSTMNTEAFF
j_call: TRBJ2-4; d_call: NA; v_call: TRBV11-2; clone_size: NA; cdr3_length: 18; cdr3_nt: TGTGCCAGCAGCTTGGCGGGCCGGAACACTTTAGCCAAAAACATTCAGTACTTC; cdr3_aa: CASSLAGRNTLAKNIQYF
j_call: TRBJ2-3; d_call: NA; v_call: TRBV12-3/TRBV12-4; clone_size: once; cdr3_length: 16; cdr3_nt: TGTGCCAGCAGGCGCGGGACAGACCGTATCGGAGATACGCAGTATTTT; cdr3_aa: CASRRGTDRIGDTQYF
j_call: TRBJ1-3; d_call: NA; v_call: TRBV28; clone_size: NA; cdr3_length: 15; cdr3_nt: TGTGCCAGCAGTTTACGGGGAGTTGCAGAAAACACCATATATTTT; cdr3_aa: CASSLRGVAENTIYF
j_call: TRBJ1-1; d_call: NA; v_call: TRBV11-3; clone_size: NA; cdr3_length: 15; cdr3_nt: TGTGCCAGCATTTGGAACCGGGAGGTGAACACTGAAGCTTTCTTT; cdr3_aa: CASIWNREVNTEAFF
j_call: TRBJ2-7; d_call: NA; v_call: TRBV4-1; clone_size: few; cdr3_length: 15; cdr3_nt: TGCGCCAGCAGCCAAGATTTAAACAGCATATACGAGCAGTACTTC; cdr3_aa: CASSQDLNSIYEQYF
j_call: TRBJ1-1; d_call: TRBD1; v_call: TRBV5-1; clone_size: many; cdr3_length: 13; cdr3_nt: TGCGCCAGCAGCTTTAAGGGGGCGGCTGAAGCTTTCTTT; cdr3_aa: CASSFKGAAEAFF
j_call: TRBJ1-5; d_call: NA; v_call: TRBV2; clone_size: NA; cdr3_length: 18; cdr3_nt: TGTGCCAGCAGTGATTCCGAGATCCGAAGATATAGCAATCAGCCCCAGCATTTT; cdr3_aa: CASSDSEIRRYSNQPQHF
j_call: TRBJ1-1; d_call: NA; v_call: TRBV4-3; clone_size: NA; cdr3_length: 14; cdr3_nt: TGCGCCAGCAGCCGTGACACAGTGAACACTGAAGCTTTCTTT; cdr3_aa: CASSRDTVNTEAFF
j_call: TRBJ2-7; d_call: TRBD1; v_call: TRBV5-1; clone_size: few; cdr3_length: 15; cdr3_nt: TGCGCCAGCAGCTCGGGGTTGACAGGGCCCTACGAGCAGTACTTC; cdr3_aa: CASSSGLTGPYEQYF
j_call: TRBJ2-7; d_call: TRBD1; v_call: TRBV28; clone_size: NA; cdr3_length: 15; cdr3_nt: TGTGCCAGCAGTCCCTTGGACAGGCCGGCCTACGAGCAGTACTTC; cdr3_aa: CASSPLDRPAYEQYF
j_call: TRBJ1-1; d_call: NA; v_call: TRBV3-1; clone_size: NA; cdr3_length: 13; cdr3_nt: TGTGCCAGCAGCCCCCTTAGGACGGATGAAGCTTTCTTT; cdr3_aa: CASSPLRTDEAFF
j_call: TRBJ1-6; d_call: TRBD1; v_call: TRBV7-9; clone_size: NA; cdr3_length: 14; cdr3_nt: TGTGCCAGCAGCCGGGACAGCCCGAATTCACCCCTCCACTTT; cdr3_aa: CASSRDSPNSPLHF
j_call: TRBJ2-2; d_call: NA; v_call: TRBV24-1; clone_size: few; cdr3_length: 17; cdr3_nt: TGTGCCACCAGTGCCCAGGGCGCCCTGTTGAACACCGGGGAGCTGTTTTTT; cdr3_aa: CATSAQGALLNTGELFF